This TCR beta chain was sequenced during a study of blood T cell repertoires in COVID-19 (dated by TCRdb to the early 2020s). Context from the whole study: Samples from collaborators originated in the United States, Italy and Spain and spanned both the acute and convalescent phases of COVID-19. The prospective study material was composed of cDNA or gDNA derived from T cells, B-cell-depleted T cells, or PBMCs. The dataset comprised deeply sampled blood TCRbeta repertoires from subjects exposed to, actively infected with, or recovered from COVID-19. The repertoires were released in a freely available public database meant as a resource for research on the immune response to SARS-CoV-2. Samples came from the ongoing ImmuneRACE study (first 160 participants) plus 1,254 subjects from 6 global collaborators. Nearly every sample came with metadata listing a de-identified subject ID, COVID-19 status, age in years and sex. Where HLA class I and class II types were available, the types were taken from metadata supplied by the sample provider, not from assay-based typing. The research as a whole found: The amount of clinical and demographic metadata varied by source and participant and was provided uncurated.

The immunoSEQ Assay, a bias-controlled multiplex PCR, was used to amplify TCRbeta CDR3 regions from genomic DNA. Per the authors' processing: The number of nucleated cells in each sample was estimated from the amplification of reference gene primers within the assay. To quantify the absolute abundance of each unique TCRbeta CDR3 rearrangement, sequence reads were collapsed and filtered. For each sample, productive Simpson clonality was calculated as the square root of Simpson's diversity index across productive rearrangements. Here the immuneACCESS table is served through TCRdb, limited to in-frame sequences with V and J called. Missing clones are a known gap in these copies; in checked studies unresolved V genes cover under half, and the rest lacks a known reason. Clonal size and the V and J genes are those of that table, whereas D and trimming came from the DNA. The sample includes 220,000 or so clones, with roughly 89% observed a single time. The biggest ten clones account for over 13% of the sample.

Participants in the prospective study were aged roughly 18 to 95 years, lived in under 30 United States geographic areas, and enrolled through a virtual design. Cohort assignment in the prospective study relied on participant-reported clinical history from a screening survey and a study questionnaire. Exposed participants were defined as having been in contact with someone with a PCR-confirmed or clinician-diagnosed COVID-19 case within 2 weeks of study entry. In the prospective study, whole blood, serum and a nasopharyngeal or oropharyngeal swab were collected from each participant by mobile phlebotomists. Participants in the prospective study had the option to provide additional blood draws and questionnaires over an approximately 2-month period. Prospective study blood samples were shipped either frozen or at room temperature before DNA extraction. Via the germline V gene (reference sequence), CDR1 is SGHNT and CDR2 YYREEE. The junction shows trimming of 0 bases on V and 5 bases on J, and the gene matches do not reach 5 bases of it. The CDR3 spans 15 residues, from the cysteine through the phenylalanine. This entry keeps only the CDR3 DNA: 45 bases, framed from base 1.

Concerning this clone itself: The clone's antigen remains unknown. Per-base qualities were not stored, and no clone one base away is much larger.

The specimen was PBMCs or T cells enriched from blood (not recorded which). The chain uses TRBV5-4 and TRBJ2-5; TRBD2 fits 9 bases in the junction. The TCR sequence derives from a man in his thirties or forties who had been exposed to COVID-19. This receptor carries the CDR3 CASSLGGLAGETQYF. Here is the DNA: TGTGCCAGCAGCTTGGGTGGCCTAGCGGGGGAGACCCAGTACTTC.